This is a list of T cell receptor beta chains from one sample in a study of T cell repertoires in cytomegalovirus infection. Each CDR3 protein gets one entry after TCRdb re-called the reads with MiXCR. The sample has hundreds of thousands of distinct CDR3 sequences, more than 20% seen once. Sequenced input: CD8+ T cells from PBMCs. The receptors stem from a human donor in good health (CMV status not recorded). Some clones in this sample may be carry-over from other donors' samples. CDR3s include the opening cysteine and the closing phenylalanine or tryptophan. The order of the fields is CDR3 DNA, CDR3 protein, J gene, clone size, D gene, V gene. D genes are given only for firm matches. Size is omitted from some rows. Given values are once, few, many or a class for expanded clones.

DNA: TGCAGTGCTAGAGACGGACTAGCGGGGTCCTACGAGCAGTACTTC; CDR3: CSARDGLAGSYEQYF; J: TRBJ2-7; size: few; D: TRBD2; V: TRBV20-1
DNA: TGTGCCAGCAGTTTAGGGTACCTAGGACTGTACAATGAGCAGTTCTTC; CDR3: CASSLGYLGLYNEQFF; J: TRBJ2-1; size: -; D: -; V: TRBV28
DNA: TGTGCCAGCAGTTACTCGGAGGGACAGACCTACGAGCAGTACTTC; CDR3: CASSYSEGQTYEQYF; J: TRBJ2-7; size: few; D: -; V: TRBV6-5
DNA: TGCAGTGCCCCTGGGCAGCGGGGGGTCACAGATACGCAGTATTTT; CDR3: CSAPGQRGVTDTQYF; J: TRBJ2-3; size: -; D: TRBD2; V: TRBV20-1
DNA: TGTGCCAGCAGTGAGCTCCCGGGACAGCAAGAGACCCAGTACTTC; CDR3: CASSELPGQQETQYF; J: TRBJ2-5; size: -; D: TRBD1; V: TRBV6-2/TRBV6-3
DNA: TGTGCCAGCAGCTTAGCAGATTGGGCCATGGGGGAGACCCAGTACTTC; CDR3: CASSLADWAMGETQYF; J: TRBJ2-5; size: many; D: -; V: TRBV7-8
DNA: TGTGCCAGCAGCTCACCGGACGGGATAGATACGCAGTATTTT; CDR3: CASSSPDGIDTQYF; J: TRBJ2-3; size: many; D: -; V: TRBV7-9
DNA: TGTGCCAGCAGTACCTCGGGGCTGGGCCAAGAGACCCAGTACTTC; CDR3: CASSTSGLGQETQYF; J: TRBJ2-5; size: many; D: -; V: TRBV28
DNA: TGTGCCAGCAGCCTTAGGTTCGAGCAGTACTTC; CDR3: CASSLRFEQYF; J: TRBJ2-7; size: many; D: -; V: TRBV7-2
DNA: TGTGCCAGTAGTATGGACGGGTGGAACAATGAAGCTTTCTTT; CDR3: CASSMDGWNNEAFF; J: TRBJ1-1; size: few; D: -; V: TRBV19